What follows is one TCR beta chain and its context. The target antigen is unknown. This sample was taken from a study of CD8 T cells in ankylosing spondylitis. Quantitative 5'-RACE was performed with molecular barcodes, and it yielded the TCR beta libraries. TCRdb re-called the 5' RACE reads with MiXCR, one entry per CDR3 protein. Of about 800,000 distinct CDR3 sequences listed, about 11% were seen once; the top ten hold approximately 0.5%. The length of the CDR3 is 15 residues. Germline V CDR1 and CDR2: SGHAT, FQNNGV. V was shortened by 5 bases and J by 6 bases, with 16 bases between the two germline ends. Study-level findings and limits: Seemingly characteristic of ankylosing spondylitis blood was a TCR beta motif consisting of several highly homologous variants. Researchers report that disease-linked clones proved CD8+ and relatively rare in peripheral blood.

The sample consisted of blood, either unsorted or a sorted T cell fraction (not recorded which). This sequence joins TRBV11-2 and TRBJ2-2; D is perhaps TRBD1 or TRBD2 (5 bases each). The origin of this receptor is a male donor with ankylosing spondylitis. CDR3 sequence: CASSLSGTAAGELFF. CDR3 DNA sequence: TGTGCCAGCAGCCTATCCGGGACGGCGGCCGGGGAGCTGTTTTTT.